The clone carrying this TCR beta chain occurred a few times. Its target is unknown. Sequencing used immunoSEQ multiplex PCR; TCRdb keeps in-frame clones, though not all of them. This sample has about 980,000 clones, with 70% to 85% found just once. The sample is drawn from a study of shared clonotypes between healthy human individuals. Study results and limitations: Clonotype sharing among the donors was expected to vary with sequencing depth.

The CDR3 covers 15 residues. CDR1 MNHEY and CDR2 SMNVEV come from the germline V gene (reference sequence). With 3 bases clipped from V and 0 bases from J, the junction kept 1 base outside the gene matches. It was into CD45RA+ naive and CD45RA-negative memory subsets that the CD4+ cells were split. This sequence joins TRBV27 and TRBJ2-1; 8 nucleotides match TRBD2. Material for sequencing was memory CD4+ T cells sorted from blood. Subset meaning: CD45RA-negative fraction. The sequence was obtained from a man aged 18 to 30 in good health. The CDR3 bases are TGTGCCAGCAGTTTCGGGAGGGGCTCCTACAATGAGCAGTTCTTC. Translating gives CASSFGRGSYNEQFF.